The entry below describes one TCR beta chain. What it recognizes is unknown. It was with a sample-barcoded 5' primer and a J-beta primer mix that a second PCR of roughly 7 to 12 cycles was run. Every cDNA was tagged by a template-switch adaptor with 12 random nucleotides. From the 5' RACE reads, TCRdb called clonotypes with MiXCR, one entry per CDR3 protein. The sample records roughly 800,000 distinct CDR3 sequences, 58% being singletons. This entry belongs to a study of blood T cells in healthy people across ages. Study results and caveats: Not knowing donor CMV status may have confounded expanded clonotype changes.

Donors ranged from about 6 to 90 years old and were healthy Caucasians in Russia. Roughly 10 milliliters was the volume of peripheral blood drawn from each donor. Germline V gives CDR1 WNHNN, CDR2 SYGVQD (reference sequence). Trimming removed 9 bases from V and 5 bases from J; junction bases left unmatched: 9. CDR3 length equals 14 residues. The chain links TRBV10-1 to TRBJ2-5, with TRBD2 identical over 10 bases. Sequences were obtained from blood. The origin of this receptor is a young man in good health. In nucleotides, the CDR3 is TGCGCCAGTTCAGGACTAGCGGCAGGGGAGACCCAGTACTTC. It encodes CASSGLAAGETQYF.